Presented here are 5 T cell receptor beta chains from one specimen sequenced in a study of CD8 T cells in Susac syndrome. It was with random hexamers that about 0.45 to 1 ug RNA was reverse transcribed. Each CDR3 protein is one row after TCRdb ran MiXCR on the immunoSEQ multiplex PCR reads. This sample has 110,000 or so distinct CDR3 sequences; 80% to 95% occur once, and the top ten carry approximately 0.13%. Material for sequencing was CD8+ T cells from PBMCs. Receptors were obtained from a human donor in good health.

The chain joins TRBV7-9 to TRBJ1-6, with a weak D call TRBD1 (6 bases). The CDR3 contains 15 residues. The germline CDR1 and CDR2 sequences are SEHNR and FQNEAQ (reference sequence). V lost 1 base to trimming and J lost 10 bases, with 14 bases between them. The CDR3 nucleotides read TGTGCCAGCAGCTTAGTCGGGGGCGAACGGTCACCCCTCCACTTT. It codes for CASSLVGGERSPLHF.

The chain combines TRBV6-2 or TRBV6-3 with TRBJ1-1; D unclear. Germline CDR1 reads MNHEY; CDR2 reads SVGEGT. The V and J ends lost 4 bases and 14 bases respectively, with 20 bases between them. The CDR3 loop spans 13 amino acids. The chain's CDR3 is CASSFLRLDGGFF. Here the CDR3 DNA reads TGTGCCAGCAGTTTCCTACGACTTGACGGCGGCTTCTTT.

V and J are TRBV29-1 and TRBJ1-2; D is undetermined. Germline V gene sequence: CDR1 SQVTM, CDR2 ANQGSEA. V shed 0 bases and J shed 5 bases, with 7 bases lying between them. The CDR3 length is 12 residues. The CDR3 region has the DNA TGCAGCGTTGAAGATCGGAGTTATGGCTACACCTTC. Protein product: CSVEDRSYGYTF.

The rearrangement joins TRBV6-2 or TRBV6-3 to TRBJ1-2; D remains ambiguous. Germline V gene sequence: CDR1 MNHEY, CDR2 SVGEGT. CDR3 length: 14 residues. V gave up 5 bases and J gave up 4 bases, with 14 bases separating them. In DNA form, the CDR3 reads TGTGCCAGCAGTGAGACGGACGGGATCTATGGCTACACCTTC. Translation gives CASSETDGIYGYTF.

This chain joins TRBV12-3 or TRBV12-4 and TRBJ2-1; no clear D gene. Trimming took 5 bases from V and 10 from J, leaving 15 bases between them. The CDR3 contains 13 residues. For the CDR3, the DNA is TGTGCCAGCAGTAACGGCGGTCTATCCGAGCAGTTCTTC. Protein product: CASSNGGLSEQFF.